What follows is one T cell receptor beta chain and its context. Antigen specificity is unknown. The sample comes from a study of cytomegalovirus exposure and HLA in healthy donors. Across the whole study: Earlier, 100 million to 130 million unique TCR beta sequences were recovered from approximately 200 million T cells by an analysis.

CDR1 is GTSNPN and CDR2 is SVGIG in the germline V gene (reference sequence). Trimming left V 8 bases short and J 12 bases short, with 22 bases between. The CDR3 is made up of 12 amino acids. Overall study results and limits: Available immune exposure information covered CMV serostatus only.

PCR amplification relied on 60 Vbeta primers (plus 13 Jbeta primers). As handled by the study authors: Later work found 65 million to 100 million unique TCR beta chains, with some 11 million shared. Sequenced by immunoSEQ multiplex PCR; TCRdb stores in-frame clones only, minus some. V, J and clone size are those of that table, while D and trimming were read from the DNA. Altogether 100,000 to 150,000 clones are present, roughly 85% being singletons, with the ten largest covering 20%. The chain uses TRBV30 and TRBJ1-2; D is unclear. This sequence was found in a man between 18 and 29 years old in good health and CMV-seropositive. What was sequenced was PBMCs. CDR3: CARDGEGGLHTF. The CDR3 coding sequence is TGTGCCCGCGACGGGGAAGGTGGGCTACACACCTTC.